The next 11 T cell receptor beta chains were all read from a single sample in a study of cytomegalovirus exposure and HLA in healthy donors. A multiplex PCR was run with 60 Vbeta primers and 13 Jbeta primers. Sequencing was performed with immunoSEQ multiplex PCR; in TCRdb, only in-frame clones are kept and a portion is missing. The sample table sets out 100,000 to 150,000 clones. The specimen sequenced was PBMCs. The origin of the receptors is a middle-aged woman in good health and CMV-seropositive.

This sequence joins TRBV6-1 and TRBJ1-5; a weak D match, TRBD1 (6 bases). Germline V gene lookup returns CDR1 MNHNS and CDR2 SASEGT. This CDR3 is built from 18 residues. Trimming left V 3 bases short and J 6 bases short, with 24 bases between. The CDR3 sequence: CASSDGQRPTYESQPQHF. CDR3 in DNA: TGTGCCAGCAGTGATGGACAGCGCCCCACATATGAAAGTCAGCCCCAGCATTTT.

V usage is TRBV2 and J usage is TRBJ2-1; D unclear. The CDR3 runs to 13 residues. Trimming took off 4 bases at V and 9 bases at J, with 13 bases between the two ends. Looked up from germline, CDR1 is SNHLY and CDR2 is FYNNEI. CDR3 DNA: TGTGCCAGCAGTGCGTCTAGAACGAGTGAGCAGTTCTTC. Protein: CASSASRTSEQFF.

The J gene is TRBJ2-1, the V gene TRBV18; D may be TRBD2 (5 bases). V lost 0 bases to trimming and J lost 1 base, with 10 bases between them. CDR3 length equals 16 residues. Looked up from germline, CDR1 is KGHSH and CDR2 is LQKENI. The CDR3 DNA is TGTGCCAGCTCACCACCGAGCGGAAGGTCCTACAATGAGCAGTTCTTC. Protein product: CASSPPSGRSYNEQFF.

CDR3 loop: CASSGTESSGNTIYF. The CDR3 DNA is TGTGCCAGCTCAGGCACAGAATCCTCTGGAAACACCATATATTTT. The chain couples TRBV18 to TRBJ1-3; D is uncertain. V was shortened by 5 bases and J by 0 bases, with 11 bases between the two germline ends. Per germline, CDR1 KGHSH and CDR2 LQKENI. The CDR3 consists of 15 residues.

CDR3 region: CSVKKAGGGETQYF. CDR3 coding DNA: TGCAGCGTGAAAAAAGCGGGAGGTGGAGAGACCCAGTACTTC. The gene calls are TRBV29-1 and TRBJ2-5; 9 bases line up with TRBD2. Germline-derived CDR1 and CDR2 are SQVTM and ANQGSEA. After removal of 6 bases from V and 4 bases from J, the junction contained 9 bases not matched to a gene. There are 14 residues in the CDR3.

The chain uses TRBV28 and TRBJ2-7, with 10 bases lining up with TRBD1. J was trimmed by 6 bases and V by 6 bases; bases with no gene match: 11. The CDR3 has 15 amino acids. Germline CDR1 MDHEN, CDR2 SYDVKM. This CDR3 reads CASRTRGDRGLEQYF. In DNA form, the CDR3 reads TGTGCCAGCAGGACTAGGGGGGACAGGGGCCTCGAGCAGTACTTC.

The genes are TRBV27 and TRBJ2-5, with D tentatively TRBD2 (6 bases). The length of the CDR3 is 14 residues. V lost 2 bases and J 4 bases, leaving 11 bases between the germline ends. Germline V gene data show CDR1 as MNHEY and CDR2 as SMNVEV (reference sequence). For the CDR3, the DNA is TGTGCCAGCAGTTTAACCGGGGGAGGAGAGACCCAGTACTTC. Its translation is CASSLTGGGETQYF.

V is TRBV28 and J is TRBJ1-4; D might be TRBD1 (5 bases). The CDR3 length is 13 residues. The ends were cut back, 8 bases at V and 3 bases at J, with 10 bases in the middle. Germline CDR1 and CDR2: MDHEN and SYDVKM. CDR3 sequence (DNA): TGTGCCAGCGGGGCGGTGCCTAATGAAAAACTGTTTTTT. This encodes CASGAVPNEKLFF.

The rearrangement links TRBV5-1 to TRBJ2-7, with 10 positions matching TRBD1. V lost 3 bases and J lost 3; bases outside the gene matches: 3. CDR1 and CDR2 from the germline V gene are SGHRS and YFSETQ. The CDR3 sequence is 14 residues long. The CDR3, as DNA: TGCGCCAGCAGCTCGACAGGGGGCGACTACGAGCAGTACTTC. Encoded protein: CASSSTGGDYEQYF. Full variable domain (rest looked up from reference TRBV5-1 and TRBJ2-7): KAGVTQTPRYLIKTRGQQVTLSCSPISGHRSVSWYQQTPGQGLQFLFEYFSETQRNKGNFPGRFSGRQFSNSRSEMNVSTLELGDSALYLCASSSTGGDYEQYFGPGTRLTVT.

The rearrangement uses TRBV9 and TRBJ1-4, with D maybe TRBD1 (5 bases). V lost 3 bases and J lost 6, with 15 bases in between. The CDR3 covers 15 residues. The germline V gene has CDR1 SGDLS and CDR2 YYNGEE. The CDR3 region is CASSDTKGQDEKLFF. CDR3 nucleotide sequence: TGTGCCAGCAGCGACACCAAGGGGCAGGATGAAAAACTGTTTTTT. Variable domain in full (rest from reference TRBV9 and TRBJ1-4): DSGVTQTPKHLITATGQRVTLRCSPRSGDLSVYWYQQSLDQGLQFLIQYYNGEERAKGNILERFSAQQFPDLHSELNLSSLELGDSALYFCASSDTKGQDEKLFFGSGTQLSVL.

The chain recombines TRBV7-2 with TRBJ2-5, with 10 bases fitting TRBD2. V gave up 5 bases and J gave up 7 bases; unmatched junction bases: 13. CDR1 is SGHTA, CDR2 FQGNSA, per germline. The CDR3 consists of 16 residues. CDR3 loop: CASSPLAGGRTVTQYF. The DNA of the CDR3 is TGTGCCAGCAGCCCCTTAGCGGGAGGCCGGACCGTGACCCAGTACTTC.